A selection of T cell receptor beta chains follows, all from one sample in a study of a mutant IDH1 vaccine in newly diagnosed glioma. The table came from immunoSEQ multiplex PCR; TCRdb's copy has only in-frame clones and leaves some out. The profile shows approximately 37,000 clones, around 76% of them singletons. Their target antigens are unknown. The material sequenced was PBMCs, taken from a glioma patient whose treatment included an IDH1 peptide vaccine. The receptors shown here come from a man aged 45-65 years with glioma. Both conserved end residues are part of each CDR3. The order of the fields is V gene, D gene, J gene, clone size, CDR3 DNA, CDR3 protein. A D gene is named only where the DNA matches it firmly. Clone size is given for some rows only: seen once, a few or many times, or a class if the clone is expanded.

TRBV2	.	TRBJ1-6	.	TGTGCCAGCAGTCCAACAGGACCGGGTTCACCCCTCCACTTT	CASSPTGPGSPLHF
TRBV18	.	TRBJ2-3	once	TGTGCCAGCTCACCACCGAGCGAGGCGGATACGCAGTATTTT	CASSPPSEADTQYF
TRBV28	.	TRBJ1-1	.	TGTGCCAGCAGTTCGGGGGGGCGGGGGTCGAACACTGAAGCTTTCTTT	CASSSGGRGSNTEAFF
TRBV7-9	TRBD1	TRBJ2-5	.	TGTGCCAGCAGCAAGGGACAGGGAGGCGAGACCCAGTACTTC	CASSKGQGGETQYF
TRBV7-2	.	TRBJ2-7	.	TGTGCCAGCAGCTTAAGGTCGGCTTATTCTTCCTACGAGCAGTACTTC	CASSLRSAYSSYEQYF
TRBV5-1	.	TRBJ1-3	few	TGCGCCAGCAGCTTTGAATCGAGTGAGAATGGAAACACCATATATTTT	CASSFESSENGNTIYF
TRBV30	.	TRBJ2-1	.	TGTGCCTGGACGGGCAGCTCCTACAATGAGCAGTTCTTC	CAWTGSSYNEQFF
TRBV7-9	.	TRBJ2-5	.	TGTGCCAGCAGCTTTCGACAGCAAGAGACCCAGTACTTC	CASSFRQQETQYF
TRBV20-1	.	TRBJ1-4	.	TGCAGTGCTACCCCTCGGGAAAAACTGTTTTTT	CSATPREKLFF
TRBV13	TRBD2	TRBJ2-1	.	TGTGCCAGCAGCTTAGAGGCTAGCGGGGACAATGAGCAGTTCTTC	CASSLEASGDNEQFF
TRBV5-4	.	TRBJ2-3	.	TGTGCCAGCAGAAACAGGGGCACAGATACGCAGTATTTT	CASRNRGTDTQYF
TRBV5-1	.	TRBJ2-4	once	TGCGCCAGCAGCTTGGCGGTAGGAGGACCGAACATTCAGTACTTC	CASSLAVGGPNIQYF
TRBV7-9	.	TRBJ2-7	.	TGTGCCAGCAGCTTATCCCGCGAGCAGTACTTC	CASSLSREQYF
TRBV2	.	TRBJ2-7	once	TGTGCCAGCAGTTTCGAGGGGGCCTACGAGCAGTACTTC	CASSFEGAYEQYF
TRBV5-6	.	TRBJ2-1	.	TGTGCCAGCAGCTGGGGGGGGCCAAATGAGCAGTTCTTC	CASSWGGPNEQFF
TRBV18	.	TRBJ1-1	.	TGTGCCAGCTCGATTGGGGGGAAGGACACTGAAGCTTTCTTT	CASSIGGKDTEAFF
TRBV11-2	TRBD2	TRBJ2-7	.	TGTGCCAGCAGCATACCCGGGGGGAACGAGCAGTACTTC	CASSIPGGNEQYF
TRBV30	.	TRBJ1-5	.	TGTGCCTGGAGCCGACAGAGCAATCAGCCCCAGCATTTT	CAWSRQSNQPQHF
TRBV19	.	TRBJ2-5	.	TGTGCCAGTAGTAAGGGACTCCACCAAGAGACCCAGTACTTC	CASSKGLHQETQYF
TRBV2	TRBD1	TRBJ1-5	.	TGTGCCAGCTCGGGACAGGGAGGCAATCAGCCCCAGCATTTT	CASSGQGGNQPQHF
TRBV5-5	TRBD1	TRBJ2-7	.	TGTGCCAGCAGTCTGGGGTTCGGGACAGGTACCTCCTACGAGCAGTACTTC	CASSLGFGTGTSYEQYF
TRBV6-6	.	TRBJ1-1	.	TGTGCCAGCAGTTACTCGGGACTTCAGAACACTGAAGCTTTCTTT	CASSYSGLQNTEAFF
TRBV5-1	.	TRBJ2-5	once	TGCGCCAGCAGCTACGGGCTTAAAGAGACCCAGTACTTC	CASSYGLKETQYF
TRBV18	TRBD1	TRBJ1-1	.	TGTGCCAGCTCATCCCGGACAGGGGGCGGAAACACTGAAGCTTTCTTT	CASSSRTGGGNTEAFF
TRBV5-6	.	TRBJ2-7	medium-sized	TGTGCCAGCAGCTCGGGTCCCCCAGGTAGCTCCTACGAGCAGTACTTC	CASSSGPPGSSYEQYF
TRBV5-1	TRBD2	TRBJ2-2	few	TGCGCCAGCAGCGAAACCCGGGGGGGGCGGAACACCGGGGAGCTGTTTTTT	CASSETRGGRNTGELFF
TRBV14	.	TRBJ2-1	.	TGTGCCAGCAGCCCTGGGGCAGGGAAATACAATGAGCAGTTCTTC	CASSPGAGKYNEQFF
TRBV10-3	TRBD1	TRBJ1-4	.	TGTGCCACCCGGACAGGGATGACTGCTAATGAAAAACTGTTTTTT	CATRTGMTANEKLFF
TRBV5-1	.	TRBJ2-7	.	TGCGCCAGCAGCTCCTCGGTAGGGGCCTACGAGCAGTACTTC	CASSSSVGAYEQYF
TRBV19	.	TRBJ1-2	.	TGTGCCAGTAGTATCCTAGCAGGGAACTATGGCTACACCTTC	CASSILAGNYGYTF
TRBV25-1	.	TRBJ1-2	.	TGTGCCAGCAGTCCCCCGGGGAGGGGAAGGGGCTATGGCTACACCTTC	CASSPPGRGRGYGYTF
TRBV6-5	.	TRBJ1-2	.	TGTGCCAGCAGGGACAGTTTCGGTGGCTACACCTTC	CASRDSFGGYTF
TRBV7-6	.	TRBJ2-7	.	TGTGCCAGCAGCTTGGGGGGCGCGCTGATTGAGCAGTACTTC	CASSLGGALIEQYF
TRBV9	.	TRBJ1-1	.	TGTGCCAGCAGCCCCCGGTGGGGGAACACTGAAGCTTTCTTT	CASSPRWGNTEAFF
TRBV29-1	TRBD1	TRBJ1-4	.	TGCAGCGTTGGACAGGGGAAAGGTGAAAAACTGTTTTTT	CSVGQGKGEKLFF